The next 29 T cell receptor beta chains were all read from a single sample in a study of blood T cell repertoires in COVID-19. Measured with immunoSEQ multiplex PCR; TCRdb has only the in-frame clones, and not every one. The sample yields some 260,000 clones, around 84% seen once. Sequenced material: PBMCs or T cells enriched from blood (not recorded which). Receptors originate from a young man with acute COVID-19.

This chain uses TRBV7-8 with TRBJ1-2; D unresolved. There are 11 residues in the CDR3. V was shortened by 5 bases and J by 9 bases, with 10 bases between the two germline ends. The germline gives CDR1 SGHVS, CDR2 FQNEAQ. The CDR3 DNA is TGTGCCAGCAGCCCAAGCGCTAGCTACACCTTC. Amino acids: CASSPSASYTF.

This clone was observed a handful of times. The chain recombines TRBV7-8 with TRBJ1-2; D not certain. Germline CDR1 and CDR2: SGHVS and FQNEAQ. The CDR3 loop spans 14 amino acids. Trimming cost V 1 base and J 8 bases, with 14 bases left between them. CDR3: CASSLEVGRGGYTF. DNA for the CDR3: TGTGCCAGCAGCTTAGAAGTCGGGAGAGGCGGCTACACCTTC.

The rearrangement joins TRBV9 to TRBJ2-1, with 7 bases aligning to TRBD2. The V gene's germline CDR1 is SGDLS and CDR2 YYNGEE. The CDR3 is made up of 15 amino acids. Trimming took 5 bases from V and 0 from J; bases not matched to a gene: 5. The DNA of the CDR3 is TGTGCCAGCAGTCCAGCGGGGAACTCCTACAATGAGCAGTTCTTC. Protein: CASSPAGNSYNEQFF.

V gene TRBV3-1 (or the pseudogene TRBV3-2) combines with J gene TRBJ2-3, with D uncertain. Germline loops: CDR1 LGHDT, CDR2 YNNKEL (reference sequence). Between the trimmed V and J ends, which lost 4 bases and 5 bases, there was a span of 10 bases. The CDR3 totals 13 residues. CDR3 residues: CASSPSRRDTQYF. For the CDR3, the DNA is TGTGCCAGCAGCCCAAGCCGGAGAGATACGCAGTATTTT.

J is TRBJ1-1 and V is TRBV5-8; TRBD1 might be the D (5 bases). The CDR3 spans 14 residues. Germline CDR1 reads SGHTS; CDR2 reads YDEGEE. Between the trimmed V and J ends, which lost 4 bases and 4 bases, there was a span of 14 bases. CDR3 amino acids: CASSLARGATEAFF. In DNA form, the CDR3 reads TGTGCCAGCAGCCTAGCTCGCGGGGCCACTGAAGCTTTCTTT.

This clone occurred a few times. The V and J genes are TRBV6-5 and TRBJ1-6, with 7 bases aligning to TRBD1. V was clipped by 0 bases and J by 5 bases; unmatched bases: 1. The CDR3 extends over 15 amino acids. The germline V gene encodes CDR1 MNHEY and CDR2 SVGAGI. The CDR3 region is CASSYSTGNNSPLHF. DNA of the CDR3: TGTGCCAGCAGTTACTCGACAGGGAATAATTCACCCCTCCACTTT.

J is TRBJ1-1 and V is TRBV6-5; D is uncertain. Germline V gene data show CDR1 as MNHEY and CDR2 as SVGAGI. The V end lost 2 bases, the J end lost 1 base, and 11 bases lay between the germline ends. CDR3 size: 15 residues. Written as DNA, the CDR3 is TGTGCCAGCAGTTACCTGGGTTCGGGGAACACTGAAGCTTTCTTT. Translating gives CASSYLGSGNTEAFF.

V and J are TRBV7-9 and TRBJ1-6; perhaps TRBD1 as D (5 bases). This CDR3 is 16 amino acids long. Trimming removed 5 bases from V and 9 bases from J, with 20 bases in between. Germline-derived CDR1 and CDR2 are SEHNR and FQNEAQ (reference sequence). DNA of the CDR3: TGTGCCAGCAGCCGCTTGGGGACTTCTAGCGGTTCACCCCTCCACTTT. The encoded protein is CASSRLGTSSGSPLHF.

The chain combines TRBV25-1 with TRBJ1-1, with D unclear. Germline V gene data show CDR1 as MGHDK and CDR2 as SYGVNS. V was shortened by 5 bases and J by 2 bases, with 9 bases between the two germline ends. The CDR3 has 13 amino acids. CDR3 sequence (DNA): TGTGCCAGCAGTTACGGGGTAAACACTGAAGCTTTCTTT. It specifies CASSYGVNTEAFF.

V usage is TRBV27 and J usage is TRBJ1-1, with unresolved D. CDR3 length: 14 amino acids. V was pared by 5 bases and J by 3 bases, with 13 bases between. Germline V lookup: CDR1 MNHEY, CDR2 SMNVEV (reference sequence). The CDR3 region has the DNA TGTGCCAGCAGTCGATCTCAGGAGGACACTGAAGCTTTCTTT. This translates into CASSRSQEDTEAFF.

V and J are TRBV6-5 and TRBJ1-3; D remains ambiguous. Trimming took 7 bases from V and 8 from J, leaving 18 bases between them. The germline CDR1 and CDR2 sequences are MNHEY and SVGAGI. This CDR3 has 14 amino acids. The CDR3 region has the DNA TGTGCCAGCATCGATTACCTTGGTGCGGACACCATATATTTT. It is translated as CASIDYLGADTIYF.

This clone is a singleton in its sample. Written as DNA, the CDR3 is TGTGCCTGGAGTTCCGCTAGGGGGGGGTCACCCCTCCACTTT. This translates into CAWSSARGGSPLHF. The rearrangement links TRBV30 to TRBJ1-6; TRBD1 is a possible D gene (6 bases). This CDR3 contains 14 residues. Germline CDR1 and CDR2: GTSNPN and SVGIG (reference sequence). The ends were cut back, 2 bases at V and 10 bases at J, with 15 bases in the middle.

The CDR3 DNA follows: TGCGCCAGCAGCTTCAGCCAGGGAATCGACTATGGCTACACCTTC. Residues: CASSFSQGIDYGYTF. The chain combines TRBV5-1 with TRBJ1-2, with D maybe TRBD1 (5 bases). CDR1 and CDR2 (germline): SGHRS, YFSETQ. This CDR3 has 15 residues. V was shortened by 2 bases and J by 3 bases, with 14 bases between the two germline ends.

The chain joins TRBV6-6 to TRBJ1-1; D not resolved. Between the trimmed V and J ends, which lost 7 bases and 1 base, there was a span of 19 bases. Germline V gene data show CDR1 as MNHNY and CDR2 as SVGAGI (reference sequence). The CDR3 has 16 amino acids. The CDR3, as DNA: TGTGCCAGCAAATCATCGGGGAGGGCCAGGAACACTGAAGCTTTCTTT. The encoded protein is CASKSSGRARNTEAFF.

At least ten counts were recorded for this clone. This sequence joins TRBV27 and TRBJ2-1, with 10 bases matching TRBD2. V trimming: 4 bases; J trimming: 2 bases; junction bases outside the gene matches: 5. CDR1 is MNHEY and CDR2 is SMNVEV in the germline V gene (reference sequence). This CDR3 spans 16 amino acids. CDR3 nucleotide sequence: TGTGCCAGCAGTTCCCCTAGCGGGAGAACCTACAATGAGCAGTTCTTC. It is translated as CASSSPSGRTYNEQFF.

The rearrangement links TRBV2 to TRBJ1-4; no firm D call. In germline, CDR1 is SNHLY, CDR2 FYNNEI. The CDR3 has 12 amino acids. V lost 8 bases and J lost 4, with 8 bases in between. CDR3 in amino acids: CASGTGNEKLFF. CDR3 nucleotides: TGTGCCAGCGGTACGGGTAATGAAAAACTGTTTTTT.

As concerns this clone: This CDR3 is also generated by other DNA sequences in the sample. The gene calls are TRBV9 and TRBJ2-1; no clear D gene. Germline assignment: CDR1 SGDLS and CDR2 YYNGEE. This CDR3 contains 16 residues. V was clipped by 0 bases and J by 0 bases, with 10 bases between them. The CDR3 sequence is CASSVVSGSSYNEQFF. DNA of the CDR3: TGTGCCAGCAGCGTAGTGTCGGGTAGCTCCTACAATGAGCAGTTCTTC.

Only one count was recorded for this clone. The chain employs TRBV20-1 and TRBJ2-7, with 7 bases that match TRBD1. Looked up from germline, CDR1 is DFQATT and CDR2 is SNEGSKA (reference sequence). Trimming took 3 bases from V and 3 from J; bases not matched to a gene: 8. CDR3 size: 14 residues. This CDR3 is CSASKGTVYYEQYV. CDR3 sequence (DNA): TGCAGTGCTAGTAAGGGGACAGTTTACTACGAGCAGTACGTC.

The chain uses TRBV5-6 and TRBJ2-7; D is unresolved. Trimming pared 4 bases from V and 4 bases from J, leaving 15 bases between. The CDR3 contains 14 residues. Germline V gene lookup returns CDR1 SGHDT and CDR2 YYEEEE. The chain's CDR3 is CASSPFLRSYEQYV. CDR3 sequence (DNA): TGTGCCAGCAGCCCTTTTTTACGGTCGTACGAGCAGTACGTC.

The CDR3 DNA reads as TGTGCCAGCAGCCAAGGGAGGTATGAGCAGTTCTTC. It codes for CASSQGRYEQFF. The rearrangement links TRBV3-1 (or the pseudogene TRBV3-2) to TRBJ2-1, with TRBD2 as a possible D gene (5 bases). CDR3 size: 12 residues. Looked up from germline, CDR1 is LGHDT and CDR2 is YNNKEL (reference sequence). V lost 1 base and J 8 bases, leaving 6 bases between the germline ends.

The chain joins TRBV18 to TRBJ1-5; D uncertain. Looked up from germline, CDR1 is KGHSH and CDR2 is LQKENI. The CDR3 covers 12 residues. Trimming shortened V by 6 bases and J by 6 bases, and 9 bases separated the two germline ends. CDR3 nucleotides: TGTGCCAGCTCGGAGACCTCTCAGCCCCAGCATTTT. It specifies CASSETSQPQHF.

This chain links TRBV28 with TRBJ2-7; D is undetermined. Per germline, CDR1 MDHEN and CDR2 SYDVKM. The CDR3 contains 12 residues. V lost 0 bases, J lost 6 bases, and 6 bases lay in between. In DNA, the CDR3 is TGTGCCAGCAGTTTATGGAGTGGCGAGCAGTACGTC. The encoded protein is CASSLWSGEQYV.

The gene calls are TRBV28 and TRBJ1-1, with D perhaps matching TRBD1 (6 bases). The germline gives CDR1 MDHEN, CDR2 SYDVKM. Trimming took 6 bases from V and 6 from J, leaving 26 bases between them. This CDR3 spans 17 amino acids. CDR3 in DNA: TGTGCCAGCAGGAATTTCCGGGACACCCGTTCGAGGGCTGAAGCTTTCTTT. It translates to CASRNFRDTRSRAEAFF.

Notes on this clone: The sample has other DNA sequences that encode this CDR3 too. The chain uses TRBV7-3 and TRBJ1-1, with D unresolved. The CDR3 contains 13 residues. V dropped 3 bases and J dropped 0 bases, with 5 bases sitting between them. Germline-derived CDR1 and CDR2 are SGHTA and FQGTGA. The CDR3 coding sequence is TGTGCCAGCAGCTTGAGCGTGAACACTGAAGCTTTCTTT. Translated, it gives CASSLSVNTEAFF.

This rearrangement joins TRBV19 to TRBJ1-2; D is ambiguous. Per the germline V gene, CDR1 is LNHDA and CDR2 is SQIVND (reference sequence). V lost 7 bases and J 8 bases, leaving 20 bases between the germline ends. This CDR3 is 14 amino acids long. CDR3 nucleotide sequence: TGTGCCAGTACCCCTCGGGTTACCTTCTACGGCTACACCTTC. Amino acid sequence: CASTPRVTFYGYTF.

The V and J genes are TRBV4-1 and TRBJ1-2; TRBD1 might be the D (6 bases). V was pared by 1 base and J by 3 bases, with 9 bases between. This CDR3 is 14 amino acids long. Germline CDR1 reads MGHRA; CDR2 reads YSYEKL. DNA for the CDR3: TGCGCCAGCAGCCAAGCTCCAGGGGACTATGGCTACACCTTC. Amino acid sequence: CASSQAPGDYGYTF.

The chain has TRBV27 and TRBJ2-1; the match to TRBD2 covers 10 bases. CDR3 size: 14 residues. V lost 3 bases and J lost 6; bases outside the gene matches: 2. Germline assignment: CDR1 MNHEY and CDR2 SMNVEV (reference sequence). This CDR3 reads CASSFVAGGNEQFF. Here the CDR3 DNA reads TGTGCCAGCAGTTTTGTAGCGGGAGGCAATGAGCAGTTCTTC.

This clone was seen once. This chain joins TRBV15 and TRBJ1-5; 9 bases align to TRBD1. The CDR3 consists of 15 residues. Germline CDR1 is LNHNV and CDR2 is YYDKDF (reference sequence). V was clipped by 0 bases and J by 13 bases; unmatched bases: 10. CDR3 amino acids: CATSRDRGQGGWQHF. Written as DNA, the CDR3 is TGTGCCACCAGCAGAGATAGGGGACAGGGTGGTTGGCAGCATTTT.

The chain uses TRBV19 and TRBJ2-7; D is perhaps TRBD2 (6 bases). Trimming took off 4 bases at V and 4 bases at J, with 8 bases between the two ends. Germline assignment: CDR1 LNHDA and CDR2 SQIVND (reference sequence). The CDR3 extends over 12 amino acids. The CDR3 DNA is TGTGCCAGTAGTAAGGGGAGGTACGAGCAGTACGTC. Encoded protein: CASSKGRYEQYV.